Detailed here is one TCR beta chain. These data originate in a study of blood T cell repertoires in COVID-19. V shed 2 bases, J shed 0 bases, and the junction held 8 bases outside the gene matches. The CDR3 sequence is 16 residues long. The V gene's germline CDR1 is SGDLS and CDR2 YYNGEE. The repertoire was sequenced with immunoSEQ multiplex PCR; TCRdb's copy has only in-frame clones and lacks some. The repertoire has 110,000 or so clones, 65% to 85% of them found once; the top ten carry about 1.6%. Sequencing input: peripheral blood. The sequence derives from a man aged 50-60 years with acute or convalescent COVID-19. The chain carries TRBV9 and TRBJ2-7; 7 bases line up with TRBD2. CDR3 loop: CASSVGAGPSSYEQYF. For the CDR3, the DNA is TGTGCCAGCAGCGTTGGAGCGGGGCCGAGCTCCTACGAGCAGTACTTC.